The clone carrying this T cell receptor beta chain was seen only once. Its antigen is currently unknown. Profiling relied on immunoSEQ multiplex PCR, and the TCRdb table lists in-frame clones only, not all of them. The sample contains roughly 400,000 clones, around 89% of which appear only once. The ends lost 2 bases at V and 2 bases at J; junction bases unmatched: 16. The CDR3 loop spans 19 amino acids. CDR1 and CDR2 from the germline V gene are MNHEY and SMNVEV (reference sequence). This sample is part of a study of Ad26.COV2.S vaccination and SARS-CoV-2 variants. The study's findings and limits: Spike-specific responses of CD8+ and CD4+ T cells were reported to display substantial breadth after vaccination.

Treatment of the sample: some 20 received Ad26.COV2.S at low or high dose, single or two shots; roughly 5 received placebo; per-sample allocation not given. Repertoires come from day 63 after the first vaccine or placebo injection. The V and J genes are TRBV27 and TRBJ2-3; 7 bases line up with TRBD2. This clonotype was obtained from a person aged 18-60 years who received the Ad26.COV2.S COVID-19 vaccine or a placebo. Sequencing used peripheral blood, obtained in a trial of Ad26.COV2.S vaccine versus placebo. In nucleotides, the CDR3 is TGTGCCAGCAGTTTAAGAAGCGGGACCCGCCCCTTCATCACAGATACGCAGTATTTT. It encodes CASSLRSGTRPFITDTQYF.